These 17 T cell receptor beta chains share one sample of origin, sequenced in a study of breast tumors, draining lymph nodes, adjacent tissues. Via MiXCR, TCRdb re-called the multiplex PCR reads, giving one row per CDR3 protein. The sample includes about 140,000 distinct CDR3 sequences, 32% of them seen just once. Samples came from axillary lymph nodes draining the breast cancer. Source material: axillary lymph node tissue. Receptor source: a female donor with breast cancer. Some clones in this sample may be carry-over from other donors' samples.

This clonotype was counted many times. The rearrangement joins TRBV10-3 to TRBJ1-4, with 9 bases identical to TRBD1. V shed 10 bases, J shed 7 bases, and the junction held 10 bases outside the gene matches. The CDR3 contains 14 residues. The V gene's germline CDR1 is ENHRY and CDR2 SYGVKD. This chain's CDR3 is CASASGTGIEKLFF. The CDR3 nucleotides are TGTGCCAGCGCCTCCGGGACAGGGATTGAAAAACTGTTTTTT.

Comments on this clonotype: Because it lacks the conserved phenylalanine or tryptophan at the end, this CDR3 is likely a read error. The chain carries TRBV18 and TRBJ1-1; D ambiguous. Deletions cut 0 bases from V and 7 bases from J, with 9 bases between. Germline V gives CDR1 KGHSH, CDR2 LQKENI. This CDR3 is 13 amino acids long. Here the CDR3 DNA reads TGTGCCAGCTCACCACCCTCAACCGTTGAAGCTTTCTCT. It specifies CASSPPSTVEAFS.

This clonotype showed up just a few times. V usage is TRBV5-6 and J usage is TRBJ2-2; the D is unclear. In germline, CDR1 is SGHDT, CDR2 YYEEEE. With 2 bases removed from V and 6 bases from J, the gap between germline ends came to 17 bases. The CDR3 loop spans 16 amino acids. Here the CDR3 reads CASSFKGPGWAGELFF. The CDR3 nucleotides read TGTGCCAGCAGCTTTAAGGGTCCGGGCTGGGCCGGGGAGCTGTTTTTT.

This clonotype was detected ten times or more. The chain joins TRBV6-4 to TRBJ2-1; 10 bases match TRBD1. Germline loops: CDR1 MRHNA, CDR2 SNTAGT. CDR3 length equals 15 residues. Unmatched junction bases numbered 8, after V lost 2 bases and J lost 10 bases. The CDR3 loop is CASSDTDRGVREQFF. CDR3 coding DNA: TGTGCCAGCAGTGACACGGACAGGGGGGTCCGAGAGCAGTTCTTC.

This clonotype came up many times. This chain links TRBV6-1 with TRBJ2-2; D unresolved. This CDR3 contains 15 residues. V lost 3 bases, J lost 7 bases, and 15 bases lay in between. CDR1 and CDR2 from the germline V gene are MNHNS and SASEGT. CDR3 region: CASSETAIDSGELFF. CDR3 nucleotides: TGTGCCAGCAGTGAGACTGCGATTGATAGCGGGGAGCTGTTTTTT.

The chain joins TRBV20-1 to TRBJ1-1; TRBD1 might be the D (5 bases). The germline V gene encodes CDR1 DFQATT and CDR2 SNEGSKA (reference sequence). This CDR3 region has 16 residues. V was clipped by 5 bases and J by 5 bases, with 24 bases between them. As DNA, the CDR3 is TGCAGTGCTGAGGGGTTCGTCGCAGTGGGACGGACTGAAGCTTTCTTT. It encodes CSAEGFVAVGRTEAFF.

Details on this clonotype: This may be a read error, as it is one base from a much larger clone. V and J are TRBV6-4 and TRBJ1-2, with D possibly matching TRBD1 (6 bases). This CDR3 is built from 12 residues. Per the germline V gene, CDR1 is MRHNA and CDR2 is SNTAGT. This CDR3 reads CAGSYRDYGYTF. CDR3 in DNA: TGTGCCGGCAGTTACAGGGACTATGGCTACACCTTC.

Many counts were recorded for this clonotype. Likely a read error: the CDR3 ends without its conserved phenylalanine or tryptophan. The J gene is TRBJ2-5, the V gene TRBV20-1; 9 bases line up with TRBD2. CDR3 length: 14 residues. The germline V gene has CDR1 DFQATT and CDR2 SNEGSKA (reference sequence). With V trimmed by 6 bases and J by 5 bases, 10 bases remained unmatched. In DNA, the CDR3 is TGCAGTGCACCACCGCGGGGGGGAAGGGAGACCCAGTACCTC. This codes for CSAPPRGGRETQYL.

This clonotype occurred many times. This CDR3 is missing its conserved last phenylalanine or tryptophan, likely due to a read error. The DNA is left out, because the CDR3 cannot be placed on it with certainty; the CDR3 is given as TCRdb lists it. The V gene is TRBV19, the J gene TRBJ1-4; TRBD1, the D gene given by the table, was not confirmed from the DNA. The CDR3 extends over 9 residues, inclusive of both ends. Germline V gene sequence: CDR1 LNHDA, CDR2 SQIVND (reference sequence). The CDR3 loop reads CASNDGGKV.

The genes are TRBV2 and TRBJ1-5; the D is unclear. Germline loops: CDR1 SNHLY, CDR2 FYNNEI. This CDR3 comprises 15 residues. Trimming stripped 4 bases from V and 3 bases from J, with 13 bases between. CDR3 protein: CASSATGGYNQPQHF. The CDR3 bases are TGTGCCAGCAGTGCTACCGGCGGGTACAATCAGCCCCAGCATTTT.

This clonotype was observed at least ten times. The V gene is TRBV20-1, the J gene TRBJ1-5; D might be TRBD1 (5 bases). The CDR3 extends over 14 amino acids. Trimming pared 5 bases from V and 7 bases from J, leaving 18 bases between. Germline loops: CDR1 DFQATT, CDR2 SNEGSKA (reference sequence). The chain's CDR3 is CSALGLRDGQPQHF. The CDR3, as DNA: TGCAGTGCTTTGGGCCTCAGGGATGGACAGCCCCAGCATTTT.

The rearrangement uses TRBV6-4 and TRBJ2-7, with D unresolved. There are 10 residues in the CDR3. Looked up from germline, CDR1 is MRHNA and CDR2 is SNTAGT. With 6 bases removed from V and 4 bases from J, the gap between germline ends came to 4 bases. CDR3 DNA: TGTGCCAGCAGGTCATACGAGCAGTACTTC. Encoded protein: CASRSYEQYF.

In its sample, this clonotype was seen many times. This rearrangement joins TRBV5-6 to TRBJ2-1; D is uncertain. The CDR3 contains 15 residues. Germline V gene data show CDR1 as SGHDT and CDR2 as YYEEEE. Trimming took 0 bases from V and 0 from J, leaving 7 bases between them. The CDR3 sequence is CASSLGLPSYNEQFF. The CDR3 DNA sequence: TGTGCCAGCAGCTTGGGGCTTCCCTCCTACAATGAGCAGTTCTTC. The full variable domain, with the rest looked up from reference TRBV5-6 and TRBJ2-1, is DAGVTQSPTHLIKTRGQQVTLRCSPKSGHDTVSWYQQALGQGPQFIFQYYEEEERQRGNFPDRFSGHQFPNYSSELNVNALLLGDSALYLCASSLGLPSYNEQFFGPGTRLTVL.

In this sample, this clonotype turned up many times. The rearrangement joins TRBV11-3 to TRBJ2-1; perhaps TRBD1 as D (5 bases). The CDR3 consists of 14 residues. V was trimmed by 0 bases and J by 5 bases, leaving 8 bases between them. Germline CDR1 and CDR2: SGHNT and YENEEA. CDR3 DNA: TGTGCCAGCAGCTTAGACCCAGGGCACAATGAGCAGTTCTTC. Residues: CASSLDPGHNEQFF.

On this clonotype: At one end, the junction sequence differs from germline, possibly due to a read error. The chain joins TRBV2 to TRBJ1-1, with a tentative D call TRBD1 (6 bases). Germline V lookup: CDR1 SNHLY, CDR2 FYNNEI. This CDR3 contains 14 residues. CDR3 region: CVSSEQGFDTEAFF. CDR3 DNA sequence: TGTGTCAGCAGTGAACAGGGATTCGACACTGAAGCTTTCTTT.

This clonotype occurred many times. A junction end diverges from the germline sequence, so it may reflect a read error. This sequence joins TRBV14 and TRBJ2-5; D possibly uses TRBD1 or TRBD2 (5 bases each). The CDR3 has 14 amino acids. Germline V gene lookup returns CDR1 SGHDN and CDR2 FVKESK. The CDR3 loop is CASSQDTRLGTQSF. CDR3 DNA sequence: TGTGCCAGCAGCCAAGATACCCGGCTGGGGACCCAGTCCTTC.

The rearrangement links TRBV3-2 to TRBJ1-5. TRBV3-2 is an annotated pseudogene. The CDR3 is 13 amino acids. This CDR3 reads CASSRAPNQPQHF. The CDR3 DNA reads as TGCGCCAGCAGCCGAGCGCCCAATCAGCCCCAGCATTTT.